This TCR beta chain was documented in a study of T-cell memory formation after mild COVID-19. This clonotype was seen a handful of times. Germline-derived CDR1 and CDR2 are SGHVS and FQNEAQ. The germline V and J ends were trimmed by 4 bases and 5 bases, with 23 bases remaining between them. This CDR3 contains 17 residues. TCRdb used MiXCR to reprocess the 5' RACE reads, holding one entry per CDR3 protein. This sample yields 350,000 or so distinct CDR3 sequences, of which around a fifth are seen a single time; around 12% belongs to the top ten. The receptor was isolated from an adult woman who had mild COVID-19 (a few samples of this study predate the infection). Cell type and time point are not known. The chain couples TRBV7-8 to TRBJ2-5, with a possible D match to TRBD1 (5 bases). Material: PBMCs or a T cell subset sorted from them (not recorded which). Here the CDR3 reads CASSSSILAGPDETQYF. The CDR3 DNA sequence: TGTGCCAGCAGCTCCTCGATCCTGGCAGGGCCAGACGAGACCCAGTACTTC.